The clone carrying this T cell receptor (beta chain) came up a few times. The target antigen is unknown. These data come from a study of T cell repertoires in cytomegalovirus infection. Study-wide findings and caveats: Carriers of CMV and the relevant HLA type were discriminated by public TCR beta frequency.

TCRdb analysed the reads with MiXCR anew, one entry per CDR3 protein. The repertoire includes roughly 200,000 distinct CDR3 sequences, 17% of them detected once, and about 25% sits in the top ten. V lost 3 bases and J lost 4; bases outside the gene matches: 10. CDR3 length equals 18 residues. Germline V gene sequence: CDR1 WSHSY, CDR2 SAAADI. The sample taken for sequencing was CD8+ T cells from PBMCs. The chain uses TRBV10-2 and TRBJ2-1; 12 nucleotides match TRBD2. The origin of this receptor is a human donor in good health (CMV status not recorded). Some clones in this sample may be carry-over from other donors' samples. The CDR3 coding sequence is TGCGCCAGCAGTGACCCATACCCCCTAGCGGGGGGGTACAATGAGCAGTTCTTC. This gives the protein CASSDPYPLAGGYNEQFF.